The 10 T cell receptor beta chains below were found in one sample sequenced in a study of regulatory T cells in long-lasting Graves disease. As to time point: persistent/refractory GD, antithyroid drugs over 5 years with positive TRAb. Construction of the TCR library relied on RNA isolated from PBMCs. Arm-PCR of CDR3 regions with iRepertoire HTBI primers generated TCR beta libraries. Using its own MiXCR run on the multiplex PCR reads, TCRdb lists one record per CDR3 protein. Here the sample spans roughly 400,000 distinct CDR3 sequences, over 20% being singletons. Specimen: peripheral blood mononuclear cells (PBMCs), collected when the disease was refractory, from a patient treated with antithyroid drugs. The receptors were gathered from a female donor with Graves disease.

This clonotype was counted only a few times. The DNA for the CDR3 is TGCAGTGCTAGGACGGGAGGGGCCTACGAGCAGTACTTC. This gives the protein CSARTGGAYEQYF. This chain links TRBV20-1 with TRBJ2-7; the match to TRBD2 covers 8 bases. The length of the CDR3 is 13 residues. CDR1 and CDR2 from the germline V gene are DFQATT and SNEGSKA (reference sequence). V lost 3 bases to trimming and J lost 2 bases; unmatched junction nucleotides: 3.

This clonotype occurred a few times. The chain recombines TRBV15 with TRBJ2-2; D is uncertain. The germline CDR1 and CDR2 sequences are LNHNV and YYDKDF (reference sequence). The CDR3 totals 14 residues. V was shortened by 1 base and J by 1 base, with 4 bases between the two germline ends. CDR3 sequence reads: CATSRVRNTGELFF. The CDR3 DNA sequence: TGTGCCACCAGCAGAGTTAGGAACACCGGGGAGCTGTTTTTT. Based on the CDR3 plus reference TRBV15 and TRBJ2-2, the full variable domain is DAMVIQNPRYQVTQFGKPVTLSCSQTLNHNVMYWYQQKSSQAPKLLFHYYDKDFNNEADTPDNFQSRRPNTSFCFLDIRSPGLGDTAMYLCATSRVRNTGELFFGEGSRLTVL.

This clonotype has at least ten counts. The V and J genes are TRBV28 and TRBJ1-2, with a tentative D call TRBD1 (6 bases). This CDR3 is 15 amino acids long. Germline V gene data show CDR1 as MDHEN and CDR2 as SYDVKM. V was shortened by 1 base and J by 1 base, with 10 bases between the two germline ends. CDR3 nucleotides: TGTGCCAGCAGTTTATTCAGGGGCGATAACTATGGCTACACCTTC. Its translation: CASSLFRGDNYGYTF.

This clonotype showed up just once. The V and J genes are TRBV5-6 and TRBJ2-2, with a tentative D call TRBD2 (6 bases). Germline CDR1 is SGHDT and CDR2 is YYEEEE. The CDR3 is 15 amino acids. V was shortened by 2 bases and J by 5 bases, with 13 bases between the two germline ends. The CDR3 here is CASSFTPGETGELFF. As DNA, the CDR3 is TGTGCCAGCAGCTTCACCCCGGGGGAGACCGGGGAGCTGTTTTTT.

The chain carries TRBV28 and TRBJ2-1; 12 bases are shared with TRBD2. Losses at the gene ends were 6 bases for V and 4 bases for J; bases not matched to a gene: 10. The CDR3 runs 17 residues. Germline CDR1 reads MDHEN; CDR2 reads SYDVKM. For the CDR3, the DNA is TGTGCCAGCAGCCCTCGGACTAGCGGGACCCTATACAATGAGCAGTTCTTC. Its translation: CASSPRTSGTLYNEQFF.

This clonotype was seen ten or more times. The rearrangement joins TRBV28 to TRBJ1-2, with 9 bases fitting TRBD1. Germline CDR1 reads MDHEN; CDR2 reads SYDVKM. The CDR3 has 14 residues. V trimming: 6 bases; J trimming: 5 bases; junction bases outside the gene matches: 7. As DNA, the CDR3 is TGTGCCAGCAGCCCCGGGACAGGGAGTTATGGCTACACCTTC. It translates to CASSPGTGSYGYTF.

The chain carries TRBV6-1 and TRBJ1-1; 9 bases are a match to TRBD1. CDR1 MNHNS and CDR2 SASEGT come from the germline V gene. The CDR3 runs 14 residues. J was trimmed by 1 base and V by 6 bases; bases with no gene match: 3. The CDR3 DNA follows: TGTGCCAGCAGAACGGGACAGGGGAACACTGAAGCTTTCTTT. Translated, it gives CASRTGQGNTEAFF.

This clonotype was recorded a few times. The chain is built from TRBV3-1 and TRBJ2-3, with a possible D match to TRBD1 (6 bases). V was pared by 4 bases and J by 2 bases, with 13 bases between. CDR3 length: 15 amino acids. Germline V gene lookup returns CDR1 LGHDT and CDR2 YNNKEL (reference sequence). CDR3 DNA: TGTGCCAGCAGCCCCAGGGGAGCTATCACAGATACGCAGTATTTT. It yields the protein CASSPRGAITDTQYF.

The V call is TRBV6-1, the J call TRBJ2-5; D gene uncertain. Germline assignment: CDR1 MNHNS and CDR2 SASEGT. This CDR3 has 11 residues. Between the trimmed V and J ends, which lost 3 bases and 6 bases, there was a span of 5 bases. The DNA for the CDR3 is TGTGCCAGCAGTGACAAGCAGACCCAGTACTTC. Translation gives CASSDKQTQYF.

This clonotype was seen once. V usage is TRBV7-9 and J usage is TRBJ2-2; 7 nucleotides align to TRBD2. Germline CDR1 reads SEHNR; CDR2 reads FQNEAQ (reference sequence). V dropped 7 bases and J dropped 0; count of bases not matched to a gene: 11. The length of the CDR3 is 17 residues. The CDR3 DNA reads TGTGCCAGCATCCCTGGGCTAGCGGCCGCGAACACCGGGGAGCTGTTTTTT. Residues: CASIPGLAAANTGELFF. Full variable domain (missing parts from reference TRBV7-9 and TRBJ2-2): DTGVSQNPRHKITKRGQNVTFRCDPISEHNRLYWYRQTLGQGPEFLTYFQNEAQLEKSRLLSDRFSAERPKGSFSTLEIQRTEQGDSAMYLCASIPGLAAANTGELFFGEGSRLTVL.